These 31 T cell receptor beta chains came from one sample sequenced in a study of T cell responses to AZD1222 COVID-19 vaccine. The table came from immunoSEQ multiplex PCR; TCRdb's copy has only in-frame clones and leaves some out. The repertoire consists of about 59,000 clones, with roughly 82% occurring once and the leading ten covering around 19%. The material was peripheral blood, obtained on day 0 of AZD1222 vaccination. The receptors here all came from an adult in good health.

This chain joins TRBV25-1 and TRBJ2-5, with D perhaps TRBD2 (6 bases). CDR1 is MGHDK and CDR2 is SYGVNS in the germline V gene. V was pared by 1 base and J by 2 bases, with 11 bases between. The CDR3 runs to 15 residues. CDR3 nucleotide sequence: TGTGCCAGCAGTGAATCAATGGGGGGACAAGAGACCCAGTACTTC. It specifies CASSESMGGQETQYF.

The chain's CDR3 is CASSSPDSWDTEAFF. CDR3 bases: TGTGCCAGCAGCTCCCCGGACAGTTGGGACACTGAAGCTTTCTTT. This rearrangement joins TRBV25-1 to TRBJ1-1; TRBD1 is a possible D gene (6 bases). This CDR3 spans 15 amino acids. Trimming cost V 6 bases and J 3 bases, with 17 bases left between them. Germline V lookup: CDR1 MGHDK, CDR2 SYGVNS. Variable domain in full (rest from reference TRBV25-1 and TRBJ1-1): EADIYQTPRYLVIGTGKKITLECSQTMGHDKMYWYQQDPGMELHLIHYSYGVNSTEKGDLSSESTVSRIRTEHFPLTLESARPSHTSQYLCASSSPDSWDTEAFFGQGTRLTVV.

The sample holds one count of this clone. V and J are TRBV7-2 and TRBJ1-4; 8 bases match TRBD1. V shed 5 bases and J 7 bases; nucleotides not matched to a gene: 12. The CDR3 extends over 16 amino acids. The germline CDR1 and CDR2 sequences are SGHTA and FQGNSA. CDR3 amino acids: CASSPSGQGLGEKLFF. CDR3 in DNA: TGTGCCAGCAGCCCCAGTGGACAGGGTTTAGGTGAAAAACTGTTTTTT.

V and J are TRBV12-3 or TRBV12-4 and TRBJ1-2; 7 bases are a match to TRBD1. CDR3 length: 13 residues. Trimming removed 1 base from V and 11 bases from J; junction bases left unmatched: 7. CDR3 bases: TGTGCCAGCAGTTTAGAGGGACAGATAAAATACACCTTC. It yields the protein CASSLEGQIKYTF.

The genes are TRBV4-2 and TRBJ2-3; 7 nucleotides match TRBD2. The V segment lost 0 bases and the J segment 8 bases; nucleotides outside the gene matches: 11. Germline loops: CDR1 LGHNA, CDR2 YNFKEQ. This CDR3 contains 16 residues. The CDR3, as DNA: TGTGCCAGCAGCCAAGATCGGCAGGGAGGGTTCCCTACGCAGTATTTT. This gives the protein CASSQDRQGGFPTQYF.

This chain links TRBV7-9 with TRBJ1-2; D uncertain. The V and J ends lost 2 bases and 0 bases respectively, with 13 bases between them. CDR3 length: 16 residues. The V gene's germline CDR1 is SEHNR and CDR2 FQNEAQ (reference sequence). The CDR3 coding sequence is TGTGCCAGCAGCTTATTTGCCGCGAACTCTAACTATGGCTACACCTTC. It is translated as CASSLFAANSNYGYTF.

This rearrangement joins TRBV7-9 to TRBJ1-2; 11 nucleotides match TRBD1. The germline V gene has CDR1 SEHNR and CDR2 FQNEAQ (reference sequence). The V gene end was trimmed by 5 bases and the J gene end by 8 bases; junction bases not matched to a gene: 7. The CDR3 runs to 14 residues. CDR3 protein: CASSLLRTGGGYTF. The CDR3 DNA is TGTGCCAGCAGCCTTTTACGGACAGGGGGCGGCTACACCTTC. The variable domain in full, completed from reference TRBV7-9 and TRBJ1-2, reads DTGVSQNPRHKITKRGQNVTFRCDPISEHNRLYWYRQTLGQGPEFLTYFQNEAQLEKSRLLSDRFSAERPKGSFSTLEIQRTEQGDSAMYLCASSLLRTGGGYTFGSGTRLTVV.

The chain recombines TRBV6-2 or TRBV6-3 with TRBJ1-2, with D unresolved. The CDR3 totals 12 residues. Germline-derived CDR1 and CDR2 are MNHEY and SVGEGT. The V end was cut by 4 bases, the J end by 8 bases, with 11 bases between. CDR3 loop: CASSLPPRGYTF. The CDR3 DNA reads as TGTGCCAGCAGTTTACCCCCTAGAGGCTACACCTTC.

The gene calls are TRBV6-5 and TRBJ1-2, with TRBD1 matching 11 bases. J was trimmed by 8 bases and V by 6 bases; bases with no gene match: 5. The CDR3 contains 13 residues. Germline V gene data show CDR1 as MNHEY and CDR2 as SVGAGI. CDR3: CASRSGQGEGYTF. As DNA, the CDR3 is TGTGCCAGCAGGTCGGGACAGGGGGAGGGCTACACCTTC.

This rearrangement joins TRBV12-3 or TRBV12-4 to TRBJ1-2; D is unclear. This CDR3 has 13 residues. V was trimmed by 6 bases and J by 8 bases, leaving 16 bases between them. The chain's CDR3 is CASSPANSRGYTF. The CDR3 DNA sequence: TGTGCCAGCAGCCCCGCGAATTCTAGGGGCTACACCTTC.

This clone is judged medium-sized (0.01 to 0.1%). This chain joins TRBV24-1 and TRBJ2-2, with D tentatively TRBD2 (6 bases). The CDR3 is made up of 17 amino acids. CDR1 and CDR2 (germline): KGHDR, SFDVKD. Trimming shortened V by 4 bases and J by 6 bases, and 20 bases separated the two germline ends. CDR3 sequence reads: CATSDHPSAIPPGELFF. Here the CDR3 DNA reads TGTGCCACCAGTGACCATCCTAGCGCCATCCCCCCCGGGGAGCTGTTTTTT.

The chain has TRBV5-6 and TRBJ2-7, with 7 bases lining up with TRBD1. The CDR3 length is 16 residues. Trimming cost V 2 bases and J 3 bases; bases outside gene matches: 11. Per the germline V gene, CDR1 is SGHDT and CDR2 is YYEEEE. CDR3 nucleotide sequence: TGTGCCAGCAGCTTAGGTAATTCAGCAGGGGGCTACGAGCAGTACTTC. Translating gives CASSLGNSAGGYEQYF.

This clone was seen more than once but under ten times. V usage is TRBV7-2 and J usage is TRBJ2-7; TRBD2 is a possible D gene (6 bases). This CDR3 contains 12 residues. V was pared by 2 bases and J by 8 bases, with 10 bases between. Germline CDR1 is SGHTA and CDR2 is FQGNSA. This CDR3 reads CASSLQEGKQYF. CDR3 DNA sequence: TGTGCCAGCAGCTTACAGGAGGGCAAGCAGTACTTC.

The chain recombines TRBV6-6 with TRBJ2-7; 9 bases line up with TRBD1. CDR3 length: 16 amino acids. Germline values: CDR1 MNHNY, CDR2 SVGAGI (reference sequence). Germline trimming cut 6 bases from V and 5 bases from J; bases unmatched to any gene: 14. This chain's CDR3 is CASSPMGGTGRNEQYV. The CDR3 DNA follows: TGTGCCAGCAGCCCGATGGGGGGGACAGGGAGAAACGAGCAGTACGTC.

This chain joins TRBV27 and TRBJ1-5; D call uncertain. This CDR3 has 13 residues. Trimming removed 3 bases at V and 7 bases at J, with 10 bases between. Germline-derived CDR1 and CDR2 are MNHEY and SMNVEV (reference sequence). CDR3 DNA sequence: TGTGCCAGCAGTTTCCGGTTGGAGCAGCCCCAGCATTTT. As protein: CASSFRLEQPQHF.

As DNA, the CDR3 is TGTGCCAGCAGTTACTCGGGGGACAAGCAGTTCTTC. Translation gives CASSYSGDKQFF. V gene TRBV6-2 or TRBV6-3 combines with J gene TRBJ2-1; D might be TRBD1 (6 bases). V lost 0 bases and J 11 bases, leaving 8 bases between the germline ends. CDR1 MNHEY and CDR2 SVGEGT come from the germline V gene. This CDR3 is 12 amino acids long.

This clone was detected only a few times. This chain connects TRBV7-9 to TRBJ2-1, with 7 positions matching TRBD1. This CDR3 contains 12 residues. The junction had 8 bases not matched to a gene; V was cut back by 4 bases and J by 14 bases. Germline CDR1 is SEHNR and CDR2 is FQNEAQ (reference sequence). The CDR3 here is CASSSRQGKKFF. Here the CDR3 DNA reads TGTGCCAGCAGCTCACGACAGGGAAAGAAGTTCTTC.

The chain combines TRBV7-2 with TRBJ1-2; no clear D. The ends were cut back, 3 bases at V and 2 bases at J, with 7 bases in the middle. The CDR3 length is 13 residues. Germline CDR1 is SGHTA and CDR2 is FQGNSA. This CDR3 reads CASSLDSNYGYTF. CDR3 sequence (DNA): TGTGCCAGCAGCTTGGACTCCAACTATGGCTACACCTTC.

This chain links TRBV19 with TRBJ1-2; D possibly corresponds to TRBD1 (6 bases). V was clipped by 3 bases and J by 6 bases, with 8 bases between them. The germline V gene has CDR1 LNHDA and CDR2 SQIVND (reference sequence). CDR3 length: 12 residues. CDR3 DNA sequence: TGTGCCAGTAGTATCGACAGGAATGGCTACACCTTC. Its translation is CASSIDRNGYTF.

The V call is TRBV18, the J call TRBJ1-2; tentative D call: TRBD1 (5 bases). Germline lookup yields CDR1 KGHSH and CDR2 LQKENI. The ends were cut back, 3 bases at V and 7 bases at J, with 9 bases in the middle. The CDR3 contains 12 residues. The DNA of the CDR3 is TGTGCCAGCTCACCGGGGGACTCTGGCTACACCTTC. It codes for CASSPGDSGYTF.

This rearrangement joins TRBV6-5 to TRBJ1-2; D is unclear. Germline V lookup: CDR1 MNHEY, CDR2 SVGAGI. The CDR3 is 13 amino acids. V was pared by 8 bases and J by 8 bases, with 18 bases between. The CDR3 reads CASSLGGRTGYTF. CDR3 sequence (DNA): TGTGCCAGCTCTCTAGGTGGCAGAACAGGCTACACCTTC.

V is TRBV7-9 and J is TRBJ1-4, with D possibly TRBD1 on 6 matching bases. In germline, CDR1 is SEHNR, CDR2 FQNEAQ (reference sequence). This CDR3 spans 12 amino acids. The CDR3 DNA reads as TGTGCGGTAAGGACAGCCGCACTAGAACTGTTTTTT. This sequence encodes CAVRTAALELFF.

V usage is TRBV11-3 and J usage is TRBJ2-2; 9 positions agree with TRBD2. Germline assignment: CDR1 SGHNT and CDR2 YENEEA. V lost 5 bases to trimming and J lost 6 bases; unmatched junction nucleotides: 7. This CDR3 region has 15 residues. CDR3 nucleotide sequence: TGTGCCAGCAGCCCGGTAGGGACTAGCCCCGGGGAGCTGTTTTTT. It is translated as CASSPVGTSPGELFF.

The chain joins TRBV7-2 to TRBJ1-5; 8 bases are shared with TRBD1. Per the germline V gene, CDR1 is SGHTA and CDR2 is FQGNSA. The trim removed 4 bases at V and 5 bases at J, leaving 7 bases unmatched. CDR3 length: 15 residues. CDR3 nucleotides: TGTGCCAGCAGCTCCCAGGGGGCCGGAGATCAGCCCCAGCATTTT. Translating gives CASSSQGAGDQPQHF. Drawing the rest from reference TRBV7-2 and TRBJ1-5, the complete variable domain is GAGVSQSPSNKVTEKGKDVELRCDPISGHTALYWYRQSLGQGLEFLIYFQGNSAPDKSGLPSDRFSAERTGGSVSTLTIQRTQQEDSAVYLCASSSQGAGDQPQHFGDGTRLSIL.

The CDR3 sequence is CASSPRTGAGETQYF. CDR3 sequence (DNA): TGTGCCAGCTCACCACGGACAGGGGCCGGAGAGACCCAGTACTTC. The genes are TRBV18 and TRBJ2-5, with TRBD1 matching over 9 bases. This CDR3 spans 15 amino acids. The germline V gene has CDR1 KGHSH and CDR2 LQKENI. Trimming at V came to 1 base and at J to 4 bases, leaving 4 bases not matched to a gene.

This chain uses TRBV28 with TRBJ1-6; D is possibly TRBD1 (5 bases). Trimming shortened V by 7 bases and J by 0 bases, and 16 bases separated the two germline ends. The CDR3 has 17 residues. Per the germline V gene, CDR1 is MDHEN and CDR2 is SYDVKM. The CDR3 DNA reads TGTGCCAGCAATTCGGGACTCACGAGCTCCTATAATTCACCCCTCCACTTT. It is translated as CASNSGLTSSYNSPLHF.

The chain combines TRBV11-1 with TRBJ2-7, with 9 bases aligning to TRBD2. V shed 5 bases and J 3 bases; nucleotides not matched to a gene: 5. This CDR3 is 14 amino acids long. Per germline, CDR1 SGHAT and CDR2 FQDESV (reference sequence). As DNA, the CDR3 is TGTGCCAGCAGCCATAGCGGGAGCAACTACGAGCAGTACTTC. Its protein is CASSHSGSNYEQYF. The full variable domain, rest sourced from reference TRBV11-1 and TRBJ2-7, is EAEVAQSPRYKITEKSQAVAFWCDPISGHATLYWYRQILGQGPELLVQFQDESVVDDSQLPKDRFSAERLKGVDSTLKIQPAELGDSAMYLCASSHSGSNYEQYFGPGTRLTVT.

This clone was seen only a few times. This chain links TRBV19 with TRBJ1-5, with 7 bases identical to TRBD1. V trimming: 1 base; J trimming: 4 bases; junction bases outside the gene matches: 7. Germline loops: CDR1 LNHDA, CDR2 SQIVND (reference sequence). The length of the CDR3 is 16 residues. DNA of the CDR3: TGTGCCAGTAGTATAGCAGGGGGGCGGCTTAATCAGCCCCAGCATTTT. Translation gives CASSIAGGRLNQPQHF.

This chain joins TRBV18 and TRBJ1-4, with a tentative D call TRBD1 (5 bases). Germline CDR1 reads KGHSH; CDR2 reads LQKENI. The V gene lost 6 bases and the J gene lost 8 bases, with 13 bases spanning the gap. This CDR3 has 13 amino acids. The CDR3 loop is CASSPGGEEKLFF. The CDR3 coding sequence is TGTGCCAGCTCCCCCGGGGGGGAAGAAAAACTGTTTTTT.

The chain joins TRBV7-9 to TRBJ1-1, with no clear D. The CDR3 totals 12 residues. Per the germline V gene, CDR1 is SEHNR and CDR2 is FQNEAQ (reference sequence). The CDR3 reads CAGRRLETEAFF. Here the CDR3 DNA reads TGTGCTGGCAGGAGACTCGAGACTGAAGCTTTCTTT.

This clone showed up just a few times. The J gene is TRBJ1-5, the V gene TRBV19; possibly TRBD1 for D (6 bases). The germline CDR1 and CDR2 sequences are LNHDA and SQIVND (reference sequence). The CDR3 has 13 residues. The V gene lost 4 bases and the J gene lost 10 bases, with 14 bases spanning the gap. This CDR3 reads CASSRDRWEPQHF. CDR3 sequence (DNA): TGTGCCAGTAGTAGAGACAGGTGGGAACCCCAGCATTTT.